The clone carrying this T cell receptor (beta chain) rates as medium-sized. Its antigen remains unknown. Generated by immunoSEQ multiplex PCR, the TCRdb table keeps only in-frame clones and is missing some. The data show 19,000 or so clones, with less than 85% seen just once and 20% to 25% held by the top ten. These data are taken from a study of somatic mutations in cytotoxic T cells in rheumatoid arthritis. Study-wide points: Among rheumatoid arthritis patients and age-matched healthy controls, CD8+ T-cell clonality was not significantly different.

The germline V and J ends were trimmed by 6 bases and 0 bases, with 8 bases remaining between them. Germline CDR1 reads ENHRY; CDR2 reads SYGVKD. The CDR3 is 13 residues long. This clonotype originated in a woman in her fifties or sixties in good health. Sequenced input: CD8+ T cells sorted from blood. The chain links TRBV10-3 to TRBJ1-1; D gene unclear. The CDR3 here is CAIRPGLNTEAFF. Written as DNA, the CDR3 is TGTGCCATCAGGCCAGGACTGAACACTGAAGCTTTCTTT.